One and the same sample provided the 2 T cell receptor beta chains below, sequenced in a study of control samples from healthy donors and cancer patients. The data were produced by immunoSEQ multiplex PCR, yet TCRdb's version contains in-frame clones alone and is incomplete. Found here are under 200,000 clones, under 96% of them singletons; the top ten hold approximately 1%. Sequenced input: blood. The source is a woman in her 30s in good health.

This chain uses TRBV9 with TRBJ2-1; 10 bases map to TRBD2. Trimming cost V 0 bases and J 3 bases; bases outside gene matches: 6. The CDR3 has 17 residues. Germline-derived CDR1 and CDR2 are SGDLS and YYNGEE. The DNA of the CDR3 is TGTGCCAGCAGCGTAGGGGCTAGCGGGGGTCTCTACAATGAGCAGTTCTTC. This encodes CASSVGASGGLYNEQFF.

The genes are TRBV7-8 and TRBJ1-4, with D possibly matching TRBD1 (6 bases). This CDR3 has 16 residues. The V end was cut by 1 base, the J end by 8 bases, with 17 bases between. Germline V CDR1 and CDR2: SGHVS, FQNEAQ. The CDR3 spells CASSLGLGGSGEKLFF. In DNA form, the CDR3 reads TGTGCCAGCAGCTTAGGGTTGGGGGGCTCAGGGGAAAAACTGTTTTTT.